This T cell receptor (beta chain) derives from a study of cytomegalovirus exposure and HLA in healthy donors. Here immunoSEQ multiplex PCR was the method, and the copy in TCRdb shows in-frame clones only, minus some. The top ten clones hold approximately 2% of a sample with 100,000 to 150,000 clones, under 90% of them seen once. About this clone itself: Its antigen is as yet unknown.

Trimming removed 8 bases at V and 7 bases at J, with 23 bases between. CDR3 length: 15 amino acids. The germline gives CDR1 MNHEY, CDR2 SVGAGI. Study results and limitations: There were a few CMV-associated chains whose specificity for CMV antigens was confirmed in vitro.

The receptor was derived from a woman younger than 30 in good health and CMV-seronegative. The specimen was PBMCs. The chain links TRBV6-5 to TRBJ2-5, with D possibly TRBD1 on 5 matching bases. The chain's CDR3 is CASLGSPEGVGTQYF. In nucleotides, the CDR3 is TGTGCCAGCTTAGGTAGCCCTGAAGGGGTTGGGACCCAGTACTTC.